A single sample gave rise to the 9 T cell receptor beta chains below, sequenced in a study of T-cell reconstitution after alpha-beta-depleted transplantation in children. Construction of the TCRbeta library involved unique molecular identifiers. TCRdb fed the PCR reads into MiXCR, producing one record per CDR3 protein. The top ten clones hold 30% to 40% of a sample with 500,000 to 750,000 distinct CDR3 sequences, 25% to 30% of them seen once. Sequences were derived from PBMCs, sampled before TCRalphabeta/CD19-depleted stem cell transplant. The receptors shown here come from a boy less than two years old with Wiskott-Aldrich syndrome, due to receive a stem cell transplant.

The chain is built from TRBV24-1 and TRBJ2-7; possible D gene TRBD2, 5 bases. The CDR3 sequence is 14 residues long. Trimming removed 2 bases from V and 1 base from J, with 8 bases in between. The germline V gene has CDR1 KGHDR and CDR2 SFDVKD. The CDR3 loop is CATSDSRESYEQYF. In DNA, the CDR3 is TGTGCCACCAGTGATTCTCGGGAATCCTACGAGCAGTACTTC.

There are a few counts of this clonotype. The chain joins TRBV9 to TRBJ2-7; 8 nucleotides match TRBD2. CDR3 size: 16 residues. CDR1 and CDR2 (germline): SGDLS, YYNGEE. The ends lost 0 bases at V and 0 bases at J; junction bases unmatched: 5. The CDR3 DNA is TGTGCCAGCAGCGTAGGTAGCGGGACACTCTCCTACGAGCAGTACTTC. Protein: CASSVGSGTLSYEQYF.

This clonotype was counted only a few times. The V and J genes are TRBV28 and TRBJ2-2; 8 bases are a match to TRBD2. The germline V gene encodes CDR1 MDHEN and CDR2 SYDVKM. This CDR3 region has 15 residues. Trimming took 5 bases from V and 5 from J; bases not matched to a gene: 7. CDR3 protein: CASSRPGLETGELFF. The DNA of the CDR3 is TGTGCCAGCAGTCGACCGGGACTAGAGACCGGGGAGCTGTTTTTT.

The rearrangement uses TRBV10-2 and TRBJ2-2; D may be TRBD2 (6 bases). From germline, CDR1 is WSHSY and CDR2 SAAADI. The CDR3 loop spans 17 amino acids. V was pared by 8 bases and J by 6 bases, with 25 bases between. CDR3 nucleotides: TGCGCCAGCGGCTTATCTCTACGGGAGTTTTTGGCCGGGGAGCTGTTTTTT. It encodes CASGLSLREFLAGELFF.

The V call is TRBV7-2, the J call TRBJ2-5; D is perhaps TRBD1 or TRBD2 (5 bases each). Germline CDR1 reads SGHTA; CDR2 reads FQGNSA. The CDR3 loop spans 14 amino acids. Trimming removed 5 bases from V and 5 bases from J, with 15 bases in between. This CDR3 reads CASSKGDRPETQYF. DNA of the CDR3: TGTGCCAGCAGCAAAGGGGACCGGCCGGAGACCCAGTACTTC. The entire variable domain, with the rest obtained from reference TRBV7-2 and TRBJ2-5, is as follows: GAGVSQSPSNKVTEKGKDVELRCDPISGHTALYWYRQSLGQGLEFLIYFQGNSAPDKSGLPSDRFSAERTGGSVSTLTIQRTQQEDSAVYLCASSKGDRPETQYFGPGTRLLVL.

This clonotype occurred a few times. The V call is TRBV4-2, the J call TRBJ1-1, with 8 nucleotides matching TRBD1. The CDR3 runs to 16 residues. Germline-derived CDR1 and CDR2 are LGHNA and YNFKEQ. Trimming cost V 0 bases and J 2 bases; bases outside gene matches: 5. CDR3: CASSQDGQGGNTEAFF. DNA for the CDR3: TGTGCCAGCAGCCAAGACGGACAGGGAGGAAACACTGAAGCTTTCTTT.

The chain carries TRBV6-5 and TRBJ2-3; D gene uncertain. The V gene's germline CDR1 is MNHEY and CDR2 SVGAGI. CDR3 length: 16 amino acids. V shed 3 bases and J shed 6 bases, with 19 bases lying between them. The CDR3 here is CASSYTLVEARDTQYF. In nucleotides, the CDR3 is TGTGCCAGCAGTTATACCCTCGTTGAGGCTCGGGATACGCAGTATTTT.

This clonotype was seen more than once but under ten times. The chain couples TRBV5-5 to TRBJ1-1; TRBD1 matches 10 bases. This CDR3 is built from 17 residues. Per the germline V gene, CDR1 is SGHKS and CDR2 is YYEKEE (reference sequence). The J segment lost 0 bases and the V segment lost 4 bases, leaving 9 bases of the junction unmatched. CDR3 nucleotides: TGTGCCAGCAGCCCGCGGGACAGGGGCAACATGAACACTGAAGCTTTCTTT. Its translation is CASSPRDRGNMNTEAFF.

This clonotype was seen a few times. V and J are TRBV20-1 and TRBJ2-7, with 10 bases that match TRBD2. Trimming at V came to 5 bases and at J to 6 bases, leaving 13 bases not matched to a gene. Looked up from germline, CDR1 is DFQATT and CDR2 is SNEGSKA (reference sequence). The CDR3 loop spans 15 amino acids. The CDR3: CSAGSLAGALGEQYF. For the CDR3, the DNA is TGCAGTGCTGGGTCGCTAGCGGGAGCGCTGGGCGAGCAGTACTTC.